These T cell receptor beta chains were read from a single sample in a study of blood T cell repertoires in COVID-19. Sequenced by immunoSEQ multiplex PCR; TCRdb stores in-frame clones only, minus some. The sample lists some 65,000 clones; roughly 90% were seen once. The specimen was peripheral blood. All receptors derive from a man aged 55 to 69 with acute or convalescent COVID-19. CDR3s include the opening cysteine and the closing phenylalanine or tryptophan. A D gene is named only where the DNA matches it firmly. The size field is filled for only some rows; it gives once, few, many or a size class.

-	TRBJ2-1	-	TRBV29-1	CSAEDNTEQFF	TGCAGCGCCGAGGACAACACTGAGCAGTTCTTC
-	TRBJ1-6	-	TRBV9	CASSVLGEQGGSPLHF	TGTGCCAGCAGCGTACTCGGGGAGCAGGGAGGTTCACCCCTCCACTTT
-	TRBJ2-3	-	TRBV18	CASSGQPGTDTQYF	TGTGCCAGCTCCGGACAGCCAGGCACAGATACGCAGTATTTT
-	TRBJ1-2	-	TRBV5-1	CASSLNYYGYTF	TGCGCCAGCAGTCTAAACTACTATGGCTACACCTTC
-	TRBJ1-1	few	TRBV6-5	CASLGWAEGTEAFF	TGTGCCAGCCTGGGCTGGGCCGAAGGCACTGAAGCTTTCTTT
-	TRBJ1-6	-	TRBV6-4	CASSEQGSNSPLHF	TGTGCCAGCAGTGAACAGGGCTCTAATTCACCCCTCCACTTT
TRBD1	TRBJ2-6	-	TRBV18	CASSRNRGEGANVLTF	TGTGCCAGCTCACGTAACAGGGGGGAAGGGGCCAACGTCCTGACTTTC
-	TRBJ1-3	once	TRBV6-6	CASSYVAGSGNTIYF	TGTGCCAGCAGTTACGTTGCGGGTTCTGGAAACACCATATATTTT
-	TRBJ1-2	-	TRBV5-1	CASSLGQGTYGYTF	TGCGCCAGCAGCTTGGGTCAGGGGACCTATGGCTACACCTTC
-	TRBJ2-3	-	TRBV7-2	CASSLVQGSDTQYF	TGTGCCAGCAGCTTAGTTCAGGGTTCGGATACGCAGTATTTT
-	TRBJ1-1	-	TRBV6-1	CASSGSRGLASNTEAFF	TGTGCCAGCAGTGGCTCGAGGGGGTTGGCGTCGAACACTGAAGCTTTCTTT
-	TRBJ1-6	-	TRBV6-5	CASSPRGNSPLHF	TGTGCCAGCAGTCCCCGAGGCAATTCACCCCTCCACTTT
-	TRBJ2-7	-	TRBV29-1	CSARTRAWEQYF	TGCAGCGCCCGGACGAGGGCTTGGGAGCAGTACTTC
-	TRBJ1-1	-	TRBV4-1	CASSQAQGGRLLEAFF	TGCGCCAGCAGCCAAGCCCAGGGTGGTCGGCTATTAGAAGCTTTCTTT
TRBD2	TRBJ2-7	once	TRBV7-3	CASSYQPGLAGDEQYF	TGTGCCAGCAGCTACCAGCCGGGACTAGCGGGGGACGAGCAGTACTTC
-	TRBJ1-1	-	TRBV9	CASSPRRLLNTEAFF	TGTGCCAGCAGCCCGAGGCGGCTCCTGAACACTGAAGCTTTCTTT
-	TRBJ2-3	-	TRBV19	CASSIPPAGLIDTQYF	TGTGCCAGTAGTATCCCCCCGGCAGGTTTGATAGATACGCAGTATTTT
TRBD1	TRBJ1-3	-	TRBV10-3	CAIRGGQFRNTIYF	TGTGCCATCAGAGGGGGACAGTTTAGAAACACCATATATTTT